This TCR beta chain emerged from a study of response to subunit inactivated influenza vaccine (dated by TCRdb to 2016 to 2019). With respect to the entire study: To follow how T cells responded to a trivalent subunit inactivated influenza vaccine, the researchers relied on deep quantitative profiling of the T cell receptor repertoire.

Results and caveats for the whole study, not just this receptor: It was suggested by the authors that each seasonal influenza vaccination may recruit only a limited number of new T cells.

Trimmed from V: 2 bases; trimmed from J: 8 bases; junction bases lacking a gene match: 8. The CDR3 goes from the cysteine to the phenylalanine over 16 residues. Just CDR3 DNA is preserved here, 48 bases in frame from base 1. CDR1 and CDR2 are drawn from the germline V gene (reference sequence): MNHEY, SMNVEV. Libraries were constructed by RT-PCR. Sequencing was performed on an Illumina HiSeq 2500. In TCRdb, the public reads were trimmed at Q25 with fastp and aligned with MiXCR, with productive beta chains retained. Rows are unified per CDR3 protein, each entry keeping the most common DNA and genes. Counted in this sample were roughly 500,000 distinct CDR3 sequences; 16% of them appeared once. In total, the top ten clones hold less than 4% of the sample. As regards this clonotype: There is no known antigen for this receptor. Per-base quality was not reported, and no clone a single base away is much larger than it.

The receptor was derived from a man in his fifties or sixties who received an inactivated influenza vaccine. Donor details come from another sample of the same person, matched by shared clones. Sequenced material: CD4+ T cells sorted from PBMCs, taken less than 30 months after vaccination. The chain couples TRBV27 to TRBJ1-6; 8 bases in the middle match TRBD1. CDR3 region: CASSLTGGSFDSPLHF. In nucleotides, the sequence is TGTGCCAGCAGTTTAACAGGGGGTTCCTTTGATTCACCCCTCCACTTT.